The 9 T cell receptor beta chains below were found in one sample sequenced in a study of immune evolution from preneoplasia to lung adenocarcinoma. Sequencing used immunoSEQ multiplex PCR; TCRdb keeps in-frame clones, though not all of them. The data show some 5,000 clones, roughly 76% seen once. Material for sequencing was FFPE minimally invasive lung adenocarcinoma tissue. These receptors all stem from a person between 65 and 80 years old with lung adenocarcinoma.

V is TRBV27 and J is TRBJ2-7; D may be TRBD1 (6 bases). CDR3 length: 14 amino acids. V was shortened by 6 bases and J by 5 bases, with 17 bases between the two germline ends. Germline V gene sequence: CDR1 MNHEY, CDR2 SMNVEV (reference sequence). The CDR3 sequence: CASRTGWETDEQYF. The CDR3 nucleotides are TGTGCCAGCAGGACAGGCTGGGAGACTGACGAGCAGTACTTC.

This clone was detected only once. The V and J genes are TRBV10-2 and TRBJ2-3, with 16 bases identical to TRBD2. Germline-derived CDR1 and CDR2 are WSHSY and SAAADI. Trimming took 1 base from V and 0 from J; bases not matched to a gene: 4. CDR3 size: 19 residues. The CDR3 DNA sequence: TGCGCCAGCAGTGAGTTCGGGACTAGCGGGGGGGGAAGCACAGATACGCAGTATTTT. It yields the protein CASSEFGTSGGGSTDTQYF.

The chain employs TRBV4-3 and TRBJ2-7; D unclear. V was clipped by 1 base and J by 1 base, with 11 bases between them. Germline lookup yields CDR1 LGHNA and CDR2 YSLEER. CDR3 size: 15 residues. DNA of the CDR3: TGCGCCAGCAGCCAAGCCTCCGGCATATCCTACGAGCAGTACTTC. This translates into CASSQASGISYEQYF.

The chain couples TRBV4-1 to TRBJ2-3, with 8 positions matching TRBD2. The CDR3 spans 16 residues. J was trimmed by 4 bases and V by 1 base; bases with no gene match: 7. Germline V gene data show CDR1 as MGHRA and CDR2 as YSYEKL. The CDR3 sequence is CASSQGHGGAPDTQYF. The CDR3 region has the DNA TGCGCCAGCAGCCAAGGCCACGGGGGGGCCCCAGATACGCAGTATTTT.

The genes are TRBV18 and TRBJ2-3, with 7 bases lining up with TRBD2. Losses at the gene ends were 6 bases for V and 0 bases for J; bases not matched to a gene: 3. Germline V gene data show CDR1 as KGHSH and CDR2 as LQKENI. The CDR3 runs to 14 residues. Here the CDR3 DNA reads TGTGCCAGCTCCAGCGGGAAGAGCACAGATACGCAGTATTTT. Translation gives CASSSGKSTDTQYF.

V usage is TRBV7-6 and J usage is TRBJ2-1; no definite D call. The CDR3 runs to 15 residues. The V end was cut by 4 bases, the J end by 7 bases, with 17 bases between. Per the germline V gene, CDR1 is SGHVS and CDR2 is FNYEAQ. The CDR3 region has the DNA TGTGCCAGCAGCTATGATCCCTCTCCGATAAATGAGCAGTTCTTC. Its translation is CASSYDPSPINEQFF.

This clone occurred a few times. The rearrangement uses TRBV11-2 and TRBJ2-3; tentatively, D is TRBD2 (6 bases). The CDR3 sequence is 18 residues long. V lost 2 bases to trimming and J lost 3 bases, with 21 bases between them. Germline values: CDR1 SGHAT, CDR2 FQNNGV. CDR3 DNA sequence: TGTGCCAGCAGCTTACTCGCGGGGCTAAATCCATTGACAGATACGCAGTATTTT. It codes for CASSLLAGLNPLTDTQYF.

This chain uses TRBV18 with TRBJ2-1; 9 bases map to TRBD1. Germline lookup yields CDR1 KGHSH and CDR2 LQKENI. The length of the CDR3 is 15 residues. Trimming took 3 bases from V and 4 from J; bases not matched to a gene: 4. CDR3 sequence (DNA): TGTGCCAGCTCACCGAACAGGGGGCGGTACAATGAGCAGTTCTTC. This translates into CASSPNRGRYNEQFF.

This chain joins TRBV6-5 and TRBJ1-2, with a weak D call TRBD1 (5 bases). Germline values: CDR1 MNHEY, CDR2 SVGAGI. CDR3 length: 15 residues. Trimming left V 3 bases short and J 2 bases short, with 13 bases between. The CDR3 sequence is CASSYGGITNYGYTF. In DNA, the CDR3 is TGTGCCAGCAGTTATGGGGGGATAACCAACTATGGCTACACCTTC.